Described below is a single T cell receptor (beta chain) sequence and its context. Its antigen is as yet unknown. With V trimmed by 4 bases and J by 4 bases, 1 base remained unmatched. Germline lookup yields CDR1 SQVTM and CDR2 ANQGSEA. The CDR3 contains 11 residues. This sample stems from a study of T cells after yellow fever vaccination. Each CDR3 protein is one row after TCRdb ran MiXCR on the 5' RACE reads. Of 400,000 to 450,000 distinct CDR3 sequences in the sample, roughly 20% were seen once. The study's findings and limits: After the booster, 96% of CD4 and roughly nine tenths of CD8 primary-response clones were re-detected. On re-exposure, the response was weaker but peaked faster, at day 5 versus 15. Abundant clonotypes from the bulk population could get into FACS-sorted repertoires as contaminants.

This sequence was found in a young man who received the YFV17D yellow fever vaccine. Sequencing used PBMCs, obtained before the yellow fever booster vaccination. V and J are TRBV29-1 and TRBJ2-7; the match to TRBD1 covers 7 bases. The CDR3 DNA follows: TGCAGCGTTGCACAGGGGTACGAGCAGTACTTC. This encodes CSVAQGYEQYF.